This TCR beta chain was profiled in a study of blood T cell repertoires in COVID-19. This CDR3 is 11 amino acids long. Germline assignment: CDR1 SEHNR and CDR2 FQNEAQ (reference sequence). Original processing notes: Reference gene primer amplification gave nucleated cell count estimates. The data were produced by immunoSEQ multiplex PCR, yet TCRdb's version contains in-frame clones alone and is incomplete. That table is the source of V, J and clone size, and D and trimming were worked out from the DNA. Here the sample spans 200,000 to 250,000 clones, around 90% being singletons. Patients in Seattle were enrolled during active infection, then followed longitudinally.

The chain uses TRBV7-9 and TRBJ1-2, with D unclear. The receptor comes from a man aged 30 to 39 with COVID-19, enrolled during active disease. Sequences were obtained from peripheral blood. CDR3 sequence: CAAGTNYGYTF. The CDR3 DNA reads as TGTGCAGCGGGAACTAACTATGGCTACACCTTC.